These 10 T cell receptor beta chains originate from one sample sequenced in a study of T cell responses to AZD1222 COVID-19 vaccine. Using immunoSEQ multiplex PCR, the repertoire was profiled, and TCRdb retains in-frame clones only, with some absent. The repertoire holds 250,000 to 300,000 clones, with 90% to 95% as singletons. The source material was peripheral blood, sampled 28 days after the second AZD1222 dose. These receptors were collected from an adult who received the AZD1222 COVID-19 vaccine.

The V and J genes are TRBV7-8 and TRBJ1-2; D remains unclear. Germline-derived CDR1 and CDR2 are SGHVS and FQNEAQ. V was pared by 5 bases and J by 8 bases, with 15 bases between. The CDR3 has 13 residues. CDR3 in DNA: TGTGCCAGCAGCCCCGATTACCCTGGGGGCTACACCTTC. This codes for CASSPDYPGGYTF.

This rearrangement joins TRBV28 to TRBJ2-7, with 8 bases fitting TRBD2. With 3 bases clipped from V and 5 bases from J, the junction kept 9 bases outside the gene matches. The CDR3 length is 15 residues. Germline assignment: CDR1 MDHEN and CDR2 SYDVKM. CDR3: CASSFGGLAFHEQYF. As DNA, the CDR3 is TGTGCCAGCAGTTTCGGCGGACTAGCTTTCCACGAGCAGTACTTC.

The chain has TRBV10-3 and TRBJ1-1; perhaps TRBD1 as D (6 bases). The V gene lost 0 bases and the J gene lost 2 bases, with 10 bases spanning the gap. Germline V lookup: CDR1 ENHRY, CDR2 SYGVKD. The CDR3 runs to 15 residues. In DNA, the CDR3 is TGTGCCATCAGTGAGTCGGACAGCCGTAACACTGAAGCTTTCTTT. Translating gives CAISESDSRNTEAFF.

The gene calls are TRBV28 and TRBJ2-7; 10 bases map to TRBD1. Germline CDR1 reads MDHEN; CDR2 reads SYDVKM. V was pared by 6 bases and J by 2 bases, with 13 bases of the junction left unmatched. The CDR3 consists of 17 residues. CDR3 amino acids: CASRLTHAGTGAYEQYF. As DNA, the CDR3 is TGTGCCAGCAGACTTACCCACGCCGGGACAGGGGCCTACGAGCAGTACTTC.

The chain carries TRBV7-9 and TRBJ2-7, with 7 bases fitting TRBD1. J gave up 0 bases and V 6 bases, and 5 bases lay outside the gene matches. There are 14 residues in the CDR3. Germline CDR1 reads SEHNR; CDR2 reads FQNEAQ (reference sequence). The CDR3 spells CASSFRDSSYEQYF. CDR3 DNA sequence: TGTGCCAGCAGTTTCCGGGACAGCTCCTACGAGCAGTACTTC. The whole variable domain, filled in from reference TRBV7-9 and TRBJ2-7, reads DTGVSQNPRHKITKRGQNVTFRCDPISEHNRLYWYRQTLGQGPEFLTYFQNEAQLEKSRLLSDRFSAERPKGSFSTLEIQRTEQGDSAMYLCASSFRDSSYEQYFGPGTRLTVT.

The chain couples TRBV30 to TRBJ2-3, with D unresolved. CDR3 length: 12 residues. Trimming took 6 bases from V and 1 from J, leaving 8 bases between them. Germline CDR1 reads GTSNPN; CDR2 reads SVGIG (reference sequence). CDR3 DNA: TGTGCCTGCCCACGGGGCACAGATACGCAGTATTTT. It translates to CACPRGTDTQYF.

The chain has TRBV28 and TRBJ1-3; D is uncertain. The CDR3 sequence is 16 residues long. V was clipped by 2 bases and J by 0 bases, with 11 bases between them. From germline, CDR1 is MDHEN and CDR2 SYDVKM. The CDR3 DNA is TGTGCCAGCAGTTTAATGGGCGGCCGCTCTGGAAACACCATATATTTT. Its translation is CASSLMGGRSGNTIYF.

The CDR3 nucleotides are TGTGCCAGCAGACCAAGACAGGGGGCCCACTATGGCTACACCTTC. Amino acid sequence: CASRPRQGAHYGYTF. V usage is TRBV5-8 and J usage is TRBJ1-2; the match to TRBD1 covers 10 bases. The CDR3 is made up of 15 amino acids. In germline, CDR1 is SGHTS, CDR2 YDEGEE. V was clipped by 5 bases and J by 3 bases; unmatched bases: 7.

The gene calls are TRBV28 and TRBJ2-1; D gene unclear. CDR1 MDHEN and CDR2 SYDVKM come from the germline V gene. CDR3 length equals 15 residues. Trimming cost V 3 bases and J 7 bases, with 16 bases left between them. Here the CDR3 reads CASSFSGGAANEQFF. The CDR3 region has the DNA TGTGCCAGCAGTTTCTCGGGCGGTGCGGCGAATGAGCAGTTCTTC.

The chain carries TRBV6-1 and TRBJ2-1, with 8 bases matching TRBD1. The CDR3 totals 14 residues. Trimming removed 3 bases from V and 6 bases from J; junction bases left unmatched: 4. CDR1 is MNHNS, CDR2 SASEGT, per germline. This CDR3 is CASSEDRVLNEQFF. In nucleotides, the CDR3 is TGTGCCAGCAGTGAGGACAGGGTCCTCAATGAGCAGTTCTTC.